This T cell receptor (beta chain) was captured in a study of blood T cell repertoires in COVID-19 (dated by TCRdb to the early 2020s). Study-level background: Samples from collaborators originated in the United States, Italy and Spain and spanned both the acute and convalescent phases of COVID-19. The prospective study material was composed of cDNA or gDNA derived from T cells, B-cell-depleted T cells, or PBMCs. The repertoires were released in a freely available public database intended as a resource for research on the immune response to SARS-CoV-2. Samples came from the ongoing ImmuneRACE study (first 160 participants) plus 1,254 subjects from 6 global collaborators. Where HLA class I and class II types were available, the types were taken from metadata supplied by the sample provider, not from assay-based typing. The dataset comprised deeply sampled blood TCRbeta repertoires from subjects exposed to, actively infected with, or recovered from COVID-19. Sample metadata almost always included a de-identified subject ID, COVID-19 status, age in years and sex. The study at large found these results: Clinical and demographic metadata were provided uncurated, with the amount varying by source and participant.

In regard to this clone: Its antigen is unknown. No base qualities exist here, and no much larger clone lies one base off it.

Samples from volunteer blood donors who had recovered from COVID-19 were contributed by a second Seattle source. Each collaborating institution followed its own protocols to collect whole blood in K2EDTA tubes. Collaborator samples were shipped for TCRbeta analysis as frozen whole blood, isolated PBMCs, or DNA extracted from either sample type. The immunoSEQ Assay, a bias-controlled multiplex PCR, was used to amplify TCRbeta CDR3 regions from genomic DNA. The authors' pipeline ran thus. The number of nucleated cells in each sample was estimated by amplification of reference gene primers within the assay. Sequence reads were collapsed and filtered to measure the absolute abundance of every unique TCRbeta CDR3 rearrangement. For each sample, productive Simpson clonality was calculated by taking the square root of Simpson's diversity index across productive rearrangements. TCRdb stores this immuneACCESS table with in-frame sequences only. Part of the clones is absent; in the studies checked, under half of the shortfall reflects unresolved V genes, and no reason is known for the rest. D and trimming come from the DNA, and the V and J calls and clone size come from that table. This sample holds about 70,000 clones; about four fifths were observed only once. The ten largest make up 15% to 20% of the sample.

The CDR3, from cysteine to phenylalanine, totals 13 residues. The DNA shown is the 39-base CDR3, in frame from base 1. Trimming costs V 3 bases and J 5 bases, and their ends lie 10 bases apart. This receptor was obtained from an older man who had recovered from COVID-19. The sequencing sample was made of peripheral blood. Rearrangement joined TRBV12-3 or TRBV12-4 to TRBJ1-1; the D gene is unclear. The CDR3 loop reads CASSFLEQTEAFF. In nucleotides, the sequence is TGTGCCAGCAGTTTCCTCGAACAGACTGAAGCTTTCTTT.